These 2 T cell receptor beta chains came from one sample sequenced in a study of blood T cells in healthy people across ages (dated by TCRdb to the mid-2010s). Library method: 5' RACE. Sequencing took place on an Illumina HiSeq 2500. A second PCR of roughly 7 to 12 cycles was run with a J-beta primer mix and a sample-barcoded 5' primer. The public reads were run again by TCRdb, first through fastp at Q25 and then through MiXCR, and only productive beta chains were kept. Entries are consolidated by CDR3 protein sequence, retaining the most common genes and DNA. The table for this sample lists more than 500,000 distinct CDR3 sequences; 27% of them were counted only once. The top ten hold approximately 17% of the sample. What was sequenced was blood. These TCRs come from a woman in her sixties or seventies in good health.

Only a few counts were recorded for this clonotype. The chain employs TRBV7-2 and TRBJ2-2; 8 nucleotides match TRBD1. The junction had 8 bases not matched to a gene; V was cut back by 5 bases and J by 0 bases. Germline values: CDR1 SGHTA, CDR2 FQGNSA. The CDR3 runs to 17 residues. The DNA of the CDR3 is TGTGCCAGCAGCCCCCTCGACAGGGGTGCGAACACCGGGGAGCTGTTTTTT. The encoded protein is CASSPLDRGANTGELFF.

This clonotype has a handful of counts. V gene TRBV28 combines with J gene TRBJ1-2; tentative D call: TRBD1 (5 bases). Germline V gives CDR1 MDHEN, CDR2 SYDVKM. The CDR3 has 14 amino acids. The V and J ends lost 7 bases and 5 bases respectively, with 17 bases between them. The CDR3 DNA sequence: TGTGCCAGCAATGGGGGATCCCATGCGTATGGCTACACCTTC. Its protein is CASNGGSHAYGYTF.